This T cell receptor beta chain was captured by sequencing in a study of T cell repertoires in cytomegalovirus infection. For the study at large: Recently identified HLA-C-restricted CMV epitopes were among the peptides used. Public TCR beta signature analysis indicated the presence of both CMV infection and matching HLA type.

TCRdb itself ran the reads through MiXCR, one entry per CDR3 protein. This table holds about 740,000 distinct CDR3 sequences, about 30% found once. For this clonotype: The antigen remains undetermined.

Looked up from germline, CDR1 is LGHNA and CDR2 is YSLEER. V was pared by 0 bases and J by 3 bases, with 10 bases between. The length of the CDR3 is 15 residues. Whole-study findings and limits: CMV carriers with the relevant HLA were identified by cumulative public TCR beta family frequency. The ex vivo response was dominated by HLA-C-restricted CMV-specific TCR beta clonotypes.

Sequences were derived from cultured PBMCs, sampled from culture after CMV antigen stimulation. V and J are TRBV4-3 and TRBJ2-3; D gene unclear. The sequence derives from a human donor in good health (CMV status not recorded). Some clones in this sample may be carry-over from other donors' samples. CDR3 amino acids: CASSQDPLRTDTQYF. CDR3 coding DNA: TGCGCCAGCAGCCAAGACCCTCTTAGGACAGATACGCAGTATTTT.